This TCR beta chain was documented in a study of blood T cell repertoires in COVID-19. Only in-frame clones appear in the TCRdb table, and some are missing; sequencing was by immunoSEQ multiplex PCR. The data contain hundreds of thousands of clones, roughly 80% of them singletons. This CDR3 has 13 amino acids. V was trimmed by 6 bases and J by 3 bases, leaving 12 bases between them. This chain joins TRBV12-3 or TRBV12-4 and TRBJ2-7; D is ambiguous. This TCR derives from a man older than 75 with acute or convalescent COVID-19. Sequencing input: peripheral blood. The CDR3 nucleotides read TGTGCCAGCAGACGCTACGGGTTCTACGAGCAGTACTTC. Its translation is CASRRYGFYEQYF.